This is a list of T cell receptor beta chains from one sample in a study of blood T cell repertoires in COVID-19. Measured with immunoSEQ multiplex PCR; TCRdb has only the in-frame clones, and not every one. This table holds around 160,000 clones, 75% to 90% found once. The sample consisted of peripheral blood. The origin of the receptors is a man aged 18 to 30 with COVID-19, enrolled during active disease. Both conserved end residues are part of each CDR3. D genes are given only for firm matches. The listing skips clone size in some rows; elsewhere it reads once, few, many or a size class.

D: TRBD2
V: TRBV27
size: once
J: TRBJ2-1
length: 17
DNA: TGTGCCAGCAGATCGGTCGGGGCGGGAGGGATTTACAATGAGCAGTTCTTC
CDR3: CASRSVGAGGIYNEQFF

D: .
V: TRBV11-2
size: .
J: TRBJ1-1
length: 13
DNA: TGTGCCAGCAGCCGCACAGCGAACACTGAAGCTTTCTTT
CDR3: CASSRTANTEAFF

D: TRBD2
V: TRBV7-9
size: few
J: TRBJ2-3
length: 16
DNA: TGTGCCAGCAGCTTTGGCTTAGCGGGAGCCCCAGATACGCAGTATTTT
CDR3: CASSFGLAGAPDTQYF

D: .
V: TRBV29-1
size: .
J: TRBJ1-1
length: 13
DNA: TGCAGCGTGGTCCGACTCATGAACACTGAAGCTTTCTTT
CDR3: CSVVRLMNTEAFF

D: .
V: TRBV6-2/TRBV6-3
size: few
J: TRBJ1-2
length: 11
DNA: TGTGCCAGCAGCCACTACTATGGCTACACCTTC
CDR3: CASSHYYGYTF

D: .
V: TRBV4-3
size: once
J: TRBJ1-1
length: 14
DNA: TGCGCCAGCAGCCCTGGGGCAGCGAACACTGAAGCTTTCTTT
CDR3: CASSPGAANTEAFF

D: .
V: TRBV6-2/TRBV6-3
size: .
J: TRBJ2-4
length: 16
DNA: TGTGCCAGCAGTTACTCGAGGGTAGCGGCCGAAAACATTCAGTACTTC
CDR3: CASSYSRVAAENIQYF

D: TRBD2
V: TRBV7-9
size: .
J: TRBJ2-2
length: 18
DNA: TGTGCCAGCAGAACGGGACTAGCGGGAGGGCCGGGCACCGGGGAGCTGTTTTTT
CDR3: CASRTGLAGGPGTGELFF

D: TRBD2
V: TRBV5-1
size: .
J: TRBJ2-1
length: 14
DNA: TGCGCCAGCAGTGAAAGCGGGAGTGTGGTTGAGCAGTTCTTC
CDR3: CASSESGSVVEQFF

D: .
V: TRBV7-9
size: .
J: TRBJ1-1
length: 16
DNA: TGTGCCAGCAGCCCCATCGGGTACCTCAAGAACACTGAAGCTTTCTTT
CDR3: CASSPIGYLKNTEAFF

D: TRBD1
V: TRBV27
size: .
J: TRBJ2-5
length: 15
DNA: TGTGCCAGCAGCCCGAGACAGGGAGAGACGGAGACCCAGTACTTC
CDR3: CASSPRQGETETQYF

D: TRBD2
V: TRBV3-1/TRBV3-2
size: .
J: TRBJ2-1
length: 16
DNA: TGTGCCAGCAGCCAAGTCCCCCCGCTAGCGGGCAATGAGCAGTTCTTC
CDR3: CASSQVPPLAGNEQFF

D: .
V: TRBV5-8
size: once
J: TRBJ2-6
length: 15
DNA: TGTGCCAGCAGCTTCGAGGGTTCTGGGGCCAACGTCCTGACTTTC
CDR3: CASSFEGSGANVLTF

D: TRBD1
V: TRBV30
size: .
J: TRBJ1-2
length: 15
DNA: TGTGCCTGGAGTAACAAACGGGACAGAGACTATGGCTACACCTTC
CDR3: CAWSNKRDRDYGYTF

D: .
V: TRBV18
size: .
J: TRBJ1-1
length: 15
DNA: TGTGCCAGCTCACGGTCCGACACCATGAACACTGAAGCTTTCTTT
CDR3: CASSRSDTMNTEAFF

D: .
V: TRBV6-2/TRBV6-3
size: .
J: TRBJ2-7
length: 15
DNA: TGTGCCAGCAGTGACGGGGCAGGGGCCGGTAACGAGCAGTACTTC
CDR3: CASSDGAGAGNEQYF

D: .
V: TRBV14
size: .
J: TRBJ2-7
length: 14
DNA: TGTGCCAGCGTGGGGAGGGGGAGGGATTACGAGCAGTACTTC
CDR3: CASVGRGRDYEQYF

D: .
V: TRBV5-6
size: .
J: TRBJ1-2
length: 13
DNA: TGTGCCAGCAGCACTGGAGGAGGGACTGGCTACACCTTC
CDR3: CASSTGGGTGYTF

D: .
V: TRBV25-1
size: .
J: TRBJ1-6
length: 14
DNA: TGTGCCAGCAGTGCCACAGGATATAATTCACCCCTCCACTTT
CDR3: CASSATGYNSPLHF

D: TRBD1
V: TRBV2
size: .
J: TRBJ1-1
length: 14
DNA: TGTGCCTGTAACAGGGGGCGTGAGGGAACTGAAGCTTTCTTT
CDR3: CACNRGREGTEAFF

D: .
V: TRBV7-2
size: .
J: TRBJ2-5
length: 17
DNA: TGTGCCAGCAGCTTAAACAGGGTGAATTTTAAGGGAGAGACCCAGTACTTC
CDR3: CASSLNRVNFKGETQYF

D: TRBD2
V: TRBV28
size: .
J: TRBJ2-5
length: 16
DNA: TGTGCCAGCAGCCCGGTCCCGGGACTAGTTGGAGAGACCCAGTACTTC
CDR3: CASSPVPGLVGETQYF

D: TRBD1
V: TRBV6-1
size: once
J: TRBJ2-4
length: 16
DNA: TGTGCCAGCAGTGAACCAATGACAGGGGCATGGAACATTCAGTACTTC
CDR3: CASSEPMTGAWNIQYF

D: TRBD2
V: TRBV9
size: .
J: TRBJ2-1
length: 16
DNA: TGTGCCAGCAGCGTAGATCGACTAGCGTCGTACAACGAGCAGTTCTTC
CDR3: CASSVDRLASYNEQFF

D: .
V: TRBV9
size: .
J: TRBJ1-1
length: 16
DNA: TGTGCCAGCAGCCCATTTCCAGGGGAAATGAACACTGAAGCTTTCTTT
CDR3: CASSPFPGEMNTEAFF

D: TRBD1
V: TRBV6-6
size: .
J: TRBJ2-2
length: 15
DNA: TGTGCCAGCAGCTCCGGGACAGGGTACACCGGGGAGCTGTTTTTT
CDR3: CASSSGTGYTGELFF

D: TRBD1
V: TRBV19
size: .
J: TRBJ2-2
length: 14
DNA: TGTGCCAGTAGTCTACAGGGGGCAGGAGGGGAGCTGTTTTTT
CDR3: CASSLQGAGGELFF

D: .
V: TRBV7-3
size: .
J: TRBJ2-3
length: 14
DNA: TGTGCCAGCAGCTTCGTGGGGGCTGGAGATACGCAGTATTTT
CDR3: CASSFVGAGDTQYF

D: TRBD2
V: TRBV11-2
size: .
J: TRBJ2-5
length: 14
DNA: TGTGCCAGCAGCTCCAAGCGGGGCCAAGAGACCCAGTACTTC
CDR3: CASSSKRGQETQYF

D: .
V: TRBV4-3
size: once
J: TRBJ2-1
length: 15
DNA: TGCGCCAGCAGCCAAGAGGGTGGGACAAACAATGAGCAGTTCTTC
CDR3: CASSQEGGTNNEQFF

D: .
V: TRBV12-3/TRBV12-4
size: .
J: TRBJ1-2
length: 12
DNA: TGTGCCAGCAGTTTAGGGAGCTATGGCTACACCTTC
CDR3: CASSLGSYGYTF

D: TRBD1
V: TRBV18
size: .
J: TRBJ1-1
length: 17
DNA: TGTGCCAGCTCACCCCTTTGGACAGGAAGGGGGGTCACTGAAGCTTTCTTT
CDR3: CASSPLWTGRGVTEAFF

D: TRBD2
V: TRBV28
size: .
J: TRBJ2-1
length: 15
DNA: TGTGCCAGCAGCGGGGGGGAGGGACGTTTCAATGAGCAGTTCTTC
CDR3: CASSGGEGRFNEQFF

D: .
V: TRBV4-2
size: .
J: TRBJ1-3
length: 16
DNA: TGTGCCAGCAGCCAGCACAGGGAGTTGTCTGGAAACACCATATATTTT
CDR3: CASSQHRELSGNTIYF

D: .
V: TRBV7-9
size: .
J: TRBJ2-1
length: 15
DNA: TGTGCCAGCAGCCCTCAAGCGGACTATTTCCATGAGCAGTTCTTC
CDR3: CASSPQADYFHEQFF

D: .
V: TRBV2
size: .
J: TRBJ2-7
length: 14
DNA: TGTGCCAGCAGTGTCAGGACTTCCCCCTACGAGCAGTACTTC
CDR3: CASSVRTSPYEQYF

D: .
V: TRBV6-5
size: .
J: TRBJ2-7
length: 13
DNA: TGTGCCAGCAATACAGGGCCCCTCCCCGAGCAGTACTTC
CDR3: CASNTGPLPEQYF

D: TRBD2
V: TRBV6-2/TRBV6-3
size: once
J: TRBJ2-3
length: 16
DNA: TGTGCCAGCAGCCCACTAGCGGCTATGTCCACAGATACGCAGTATTTT
CDR3: CASSPLAAMSTDTQYF

D: .
V: TRBV6-2/TRBV6-3
size: few
J: TRBJ2-7
length: 18
DNA: TGTGCCAGCAGTTACTCGAGGGATCGACCCTTCCCATCCTACGAGCAGTACTTC
CDR3: CASSYSRDRPFPSYEQYF

D: .
V: TRBV2
size: .
J: TRBJ2-1
length: 14
DNA: TGTGCCAGCAATAAGCGGAGCTCCTACAATGAGCAGTTCTTC
CDR3: CASNKRSSYNEQFF

D: TRBD1
V: TRBV5-1
size: .
J: TRBJ2-2
length: 16
DNA: TGCGCCAGCAGCTTAATGGGACAGGGGAACACCGGGGAGCTGTTTTTT
CDR3: CASSLMGQGNTGELFF

D: .
V: TRBV5-5
size: .
J: TRBJ2-1
length: 16
DNA: TGTGCCAGCCGCGACGGGGTACGTGGCTCCTACAATGAGCAGTTCTTC
CDR3: CASRDGVRGSYNEQFF

D: TRBD1
V: TRBV18
size: once
J: TRBJ2-7
length: 15
DNA: TGTGCCAGCTCACCACGGGACAGGGGCTTGTACGAGCAGTACTTC
CDR3: CASSPRDRGLYEQYF

D: .
V: TRBV9
size: .
J: TRBJ2-7
length: 16
DNA: TGTGCCAGCAGCACCGGGGGGGGACAGGGACTGGACGAGCAGTACTTC
CDR3: CASSTGGGQGLDEQYF

D: .
V: TRBV4-3
size: .
J: TRBJ2-3
length: 14
DNA: TGCGCCAGCAGCCAAGGTGCGGGCACAGATACGCAGTATTTT
CDR3: CASSQGAGTDTQYF

D: TRBD1
V: TRBV5-1
size: once
J: TRBJ2-3
length: 15
DNA: TGCGCCAGCAGCTTCGCGGGACAGGACACAGATACGCAGTATTTT
CDR3: CASSFAGQDTDTQYF

D: .
V: TRBV5-5
size: .
J: TRBJ1-3
length: 16
DNA: TGTGCCAGCAGCTACAGTAACCACCTCTCTGGAAACACCATATATTTT
CDR3: CASSYSNHLSGNTIYF

D: .
V: TRBV11-2
size: .
J: TRBJ2-3
length: 15
DNA: TGTGCCAGCAGCTTAGGAGGGAGTCGCACAGATACGCAGTATTTT
CDR3: CASSLGGSRTDTQYF

D: .
V: TRBV10-1
size: .
J: TRBJ2-7
length: 15
DNA: TGCGCCAGCAGTGAGTCCGGCAGAGGCACCTACGAGCAGTACTTC
CDR3: CASSESGRGTYEQYF

D: .
V: TRBV4-3
size: .
J: TRBJ2-2
length: 13
DNA: TGCGCCAGCAGCCACACTAGGGCCGGGGAGCTGTTTTTT
CDR3: CASSHTRAGELFF